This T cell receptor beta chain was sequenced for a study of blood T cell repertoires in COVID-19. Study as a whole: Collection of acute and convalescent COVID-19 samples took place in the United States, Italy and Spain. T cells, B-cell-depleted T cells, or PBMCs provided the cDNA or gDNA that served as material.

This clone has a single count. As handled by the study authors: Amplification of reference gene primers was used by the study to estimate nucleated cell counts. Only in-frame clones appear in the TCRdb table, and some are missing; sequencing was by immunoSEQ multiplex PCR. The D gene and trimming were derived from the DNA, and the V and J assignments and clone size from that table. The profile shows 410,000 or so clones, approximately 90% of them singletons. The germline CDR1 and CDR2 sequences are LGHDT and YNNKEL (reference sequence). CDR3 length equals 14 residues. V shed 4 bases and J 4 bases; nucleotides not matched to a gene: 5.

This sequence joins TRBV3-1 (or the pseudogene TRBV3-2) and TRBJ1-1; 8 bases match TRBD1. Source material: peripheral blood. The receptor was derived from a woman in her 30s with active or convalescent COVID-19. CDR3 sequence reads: CASSRRGPGTEAFF. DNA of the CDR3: TGTGCCAGCAGCCGCAGGGGGCCGGGCACTGAAGCTTTCTTT.